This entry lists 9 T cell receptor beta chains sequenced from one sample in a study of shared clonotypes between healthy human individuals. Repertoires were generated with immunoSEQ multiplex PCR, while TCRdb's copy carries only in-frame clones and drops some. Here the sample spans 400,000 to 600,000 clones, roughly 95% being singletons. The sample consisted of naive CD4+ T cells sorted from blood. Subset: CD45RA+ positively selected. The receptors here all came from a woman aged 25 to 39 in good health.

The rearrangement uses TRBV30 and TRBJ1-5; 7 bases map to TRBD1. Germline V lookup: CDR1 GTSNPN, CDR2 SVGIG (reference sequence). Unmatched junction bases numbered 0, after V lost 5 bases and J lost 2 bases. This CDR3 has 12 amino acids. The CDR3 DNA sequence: TGTGCCTGGGACAGGGGCAATCAGCCCCAGCATTTT. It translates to CAWDRGNQPQHF.

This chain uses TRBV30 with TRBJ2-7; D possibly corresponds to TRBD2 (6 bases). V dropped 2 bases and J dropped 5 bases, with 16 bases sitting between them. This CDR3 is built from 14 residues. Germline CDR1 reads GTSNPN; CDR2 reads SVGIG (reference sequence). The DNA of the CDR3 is TGTGCCTGGAGTCCCTTGGGACTCACGGACGAGCAGTACTTC. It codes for CAWSPLGLTDEQYF.

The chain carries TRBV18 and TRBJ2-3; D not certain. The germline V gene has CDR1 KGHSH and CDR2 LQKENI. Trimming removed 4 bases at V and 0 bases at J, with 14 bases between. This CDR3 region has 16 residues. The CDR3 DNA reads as TGTGCCAGCTCACGTGGTACGGTTAGTAGCACAGATACGCAGTATTTT. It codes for CASSRGTVSSTDTQYF.

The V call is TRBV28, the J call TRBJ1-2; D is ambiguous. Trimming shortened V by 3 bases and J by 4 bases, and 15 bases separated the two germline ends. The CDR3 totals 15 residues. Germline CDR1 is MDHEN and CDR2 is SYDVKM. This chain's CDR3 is CASSFGSPTPYGYTF. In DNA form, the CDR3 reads TGTGCCAGCAGTTTTGGGTCCCCGACGCCCTATGGCTACACCTTC.

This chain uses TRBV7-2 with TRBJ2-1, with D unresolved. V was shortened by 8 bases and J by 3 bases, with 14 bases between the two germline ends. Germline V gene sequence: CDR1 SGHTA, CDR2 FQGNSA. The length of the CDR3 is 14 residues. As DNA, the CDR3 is TGTGCCAGCGCCGGCCCCCACAACTACAATGAGCAGTTCTTC. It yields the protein CASAGPHNYNEQFF.

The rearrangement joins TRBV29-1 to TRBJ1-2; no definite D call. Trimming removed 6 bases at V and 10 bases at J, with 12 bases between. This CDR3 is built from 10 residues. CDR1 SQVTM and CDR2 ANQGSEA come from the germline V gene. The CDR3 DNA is TGCAGCGTCCACCCCGCGAACTACACCTTC. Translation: CSVHPANYTF.

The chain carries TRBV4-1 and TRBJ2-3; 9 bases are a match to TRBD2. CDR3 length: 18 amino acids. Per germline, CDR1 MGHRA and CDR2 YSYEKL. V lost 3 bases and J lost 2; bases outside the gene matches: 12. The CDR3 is CASSHPGGLAGLTDTQYF. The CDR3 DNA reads TGCGCCAGCAGCCACCCGGGGGGGCTAGCGGGACTCACAGATACGCAGTATTTT.

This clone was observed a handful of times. DNA for the CDR3: TGTGCCAGTAGTTTAGCCAAAAACATTCAGTACTTC. Amino acid sequence: CASSLAKNIQYF. V usage is TRBV19 and J usage is TRBJ2-4; the D is unclear. The V and J ends lost 5 bases and 0 bases respectively, with 2 bases between them. The CDR3 runs to 12 residues. Per the germline V gene, CDR1 is LNHDA and CDR2 is SQIVND (reference sequence).

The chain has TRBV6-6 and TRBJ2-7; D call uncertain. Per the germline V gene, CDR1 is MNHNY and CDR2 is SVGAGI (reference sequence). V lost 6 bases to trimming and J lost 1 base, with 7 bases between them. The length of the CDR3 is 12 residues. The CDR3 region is CASRQASYEQYF. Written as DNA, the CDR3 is TGTGCCAGCAGGCAGGCGTCCTACGAGCAGTACTTC.